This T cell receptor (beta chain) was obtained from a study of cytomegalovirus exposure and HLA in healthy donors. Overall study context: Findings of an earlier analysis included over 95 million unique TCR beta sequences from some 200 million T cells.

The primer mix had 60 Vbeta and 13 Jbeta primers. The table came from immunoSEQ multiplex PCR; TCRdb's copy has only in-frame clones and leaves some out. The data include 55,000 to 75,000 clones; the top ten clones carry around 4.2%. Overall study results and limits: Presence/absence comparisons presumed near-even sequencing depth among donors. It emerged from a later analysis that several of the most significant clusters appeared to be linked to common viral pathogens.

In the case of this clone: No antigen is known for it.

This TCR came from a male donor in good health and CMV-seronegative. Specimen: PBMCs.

The CDR3, as DNA: TGTGCCAGCACCAACGGGTATGAGCAGTTCTTC. It codes for CASTNGYEQFF. The chain couples TRBV6-5 to TRBJ2-1; D remains ambiguous. Germline-derived CDR1 and CDR2 are MNHEY and SVGAGI. Trimming took 7 bases from V and 8 from J, leaving 9 bases between them. This CDR3 spans 11 amino acids.